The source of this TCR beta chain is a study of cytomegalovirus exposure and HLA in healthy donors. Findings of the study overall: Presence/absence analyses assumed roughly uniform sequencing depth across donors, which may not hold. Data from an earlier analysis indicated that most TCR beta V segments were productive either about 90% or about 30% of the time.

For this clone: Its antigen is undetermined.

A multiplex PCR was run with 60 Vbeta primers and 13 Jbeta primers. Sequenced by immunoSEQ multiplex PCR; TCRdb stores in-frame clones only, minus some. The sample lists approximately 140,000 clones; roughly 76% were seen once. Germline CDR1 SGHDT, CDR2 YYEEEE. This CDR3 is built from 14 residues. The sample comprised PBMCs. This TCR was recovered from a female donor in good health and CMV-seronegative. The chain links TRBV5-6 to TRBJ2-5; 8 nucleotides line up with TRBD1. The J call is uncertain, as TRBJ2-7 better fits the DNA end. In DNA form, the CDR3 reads TGTGCCAGCAGCCCCGGGACAGGCAACTACGAGCAGTACTTC. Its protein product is CASSPGTGNYEQYF.